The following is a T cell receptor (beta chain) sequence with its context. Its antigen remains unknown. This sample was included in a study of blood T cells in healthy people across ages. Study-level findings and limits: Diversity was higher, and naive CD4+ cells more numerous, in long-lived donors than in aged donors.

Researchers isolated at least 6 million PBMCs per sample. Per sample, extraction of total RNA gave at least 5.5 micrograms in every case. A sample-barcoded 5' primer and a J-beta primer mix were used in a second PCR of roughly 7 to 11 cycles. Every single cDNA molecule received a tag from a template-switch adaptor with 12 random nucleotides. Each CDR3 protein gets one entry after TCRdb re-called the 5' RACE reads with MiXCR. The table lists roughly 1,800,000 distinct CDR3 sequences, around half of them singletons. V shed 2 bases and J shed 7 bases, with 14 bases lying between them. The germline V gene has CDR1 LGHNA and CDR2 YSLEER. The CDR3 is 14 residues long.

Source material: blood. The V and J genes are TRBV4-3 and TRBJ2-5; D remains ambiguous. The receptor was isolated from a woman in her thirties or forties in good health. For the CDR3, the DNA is TGCGCCAGCAGCCAAACCCCAGCCGTTGCGACCCAGTACTTC. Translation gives CASSQTPAVATQYF.